This is a list of T cell receptor beta chains from one sample in a study of intratumoral heterogeneity in liver cancer. The protocol was immunoSEQ multiplex PCR, while the TCRdb copy is restricted to in-frame clones and leaves out a portion. This table holds around 2,900 clones, over 55% found once. Sequencing was performed on tumor tissue, taken before any cancer treatment. These TCRs come from a woman in her 70s with hepatocellular carcinoma. Each CDR3 is given with its conserved first and last residue. Clone size is stated in some rows and not others, as once, few, many or a class when expanded.

clone_size j_call v_call cdr3_aa
. TRBJ2-2 TRBV7-9 CASSFSGNSGELFF
. TRBJ2-7 TRBV11-2 CASSLDPASGSGEQYF
. TRBJ2-5 TRBV28 CASGPGGRARETQYF
. TRBJ2-7 TRBV3-1/TRBV3-2 CASSQPGLSYEQYF
. TRBJ1-2 TRBV28 CASTQGHGYTF
. TRBJ2-5 TRBV7-9 CASSRADTRETQYF
. TRBJ1-6 TRBV2 CASSERNNNSPLHF
. TRBJ2-1 TRBV20-1 CSPRGGNEQFF
. TRBJ1-1 TRBV5-1 CASSLARGPEAFF
. TRBJ2-2 TRBV7-9 CASSFQGTGELFF
. TRBJ2-2 TRBV7-9 CASSLIRGPGELFF
. TRBJ2-2 TRBV5-4 CASSTATVFTGELFF
. TRBJ1-1 TRBV2 CASSTGGRTEAFF
. TRBJ2-1 TRBV21-1 CASSKGLEQFF
few TRBJ2-7 TRBV7-6 CASSRQQGGEQYF
once TRBJ2-7 TRBV3-1/TRBV3-2 CASRSERDGLNEQYF
once TRBJ2-3 TRBV5-4 CASSKGASGSTDTQYF
. TRBJ2-3 TRBV5-1 CASSLTGHTDTQYF
. TRBJ1-2 TRBV6-5 CASGSGGANYGYTF
. TRBJ2-7 TRBV29-1 CSARRQGGSYEQYF
. TRBJ2-1 TRBV28 CASSLEGFYGYEQFF
. TRBJ2-2 TRBV28 CASSRPPTGELFF
. TRBJ1-6 TRBV28 CASSFTNSPLHF
few TRBJ1-2 TRBV27 CASGALGLGYTF
. TRBJ2-2 TRBV5-8 CASSLEALGTGELFF
. TRBJ2-3 TRBV28 CASSLLGAGQRTDTQYF
. TRBJ2-7 TRBV7-6 CASSSYYEQYF
medium-sized TRBJ2-3 TRBV19 CASSYTITDTQYF
once TRBJ2-6 TRBV8-2 CGRGKETQSRANVLTF
. TRBJ2-2 TRBV19 CASSMRSTQSTGELFF
. TRBJ1-2 TRBV7-9 CASSLSQGVRGYTF
. TRBJ2-1 TRBV4-1 CASSQTDRGRLPWDNEQFF
. TRBJ2-2 TRBV5-4 CASSQLKTGTVANTGELFF
. TRBJ2-5 TRBV12-3/TRBV12-4 CASSLSGVETQYF
. TRBJ2-7 TRBV6-5 CASSRDRGYEQYF
. TRBJ2-1 TRBV5-1 CASSRTGGDSYNEQFF
few TRBJ2-5 TRBV3-1/TRBV3-2 CASSQGGSVYF
. TRBJ2-7 TRBV5-1 CASSLKWEGPYEQYF
. TRBJ2-5 TRBV21-1 CASSKVEAATQETQYF
. TRBJ2-1 TRBV11-3 CASSLGPGPGNEQFF
. TRBJ1-2 TRBV28 CASGRRDFGYTF
. TRBJ2-5 TRBV21-1 CASSYGPGAYQGPCEAQYF
few TRBJ2-3 TRBV7-9 CASSGGGNADTQYF
. TRBJ2-2 TRBV5-6 CASSPGQGSLTGELFF
. TRBJ2-3 TRBV5-6 CASSPGLAGTDTQYF
. TRBJ2-1 TRBV2 CASLPPSGSYNEQFF
. TRBJ2-7 TRBV4-1 CASSQDSSTSYEQYF
once TRBJ2-7 TRBV5-1 CASSLGTGYEQYF
. TRBJ2-7 TRBV7-9 CASSSYYEQYF
few TRBJ2-5 TRBV6-6 CASSRGLGETQYF
. TRBJ2-3 TRBV5-1 CASSPSTGADTQYF
. TRBJ1-1 TRBV6-1 CASSNGEGASTEAFF
. TRBJ2-5 TRBV5-5 CASSAGEGWETQYF
. TRBJ2-2 TRBV5-1 CASSSWGENTGELFF
. TRBJ2-7 TRBV5-4 CASSLAVTTGSSYEQYF
. TRBJ1-1 TRBV12-3/TRBV12-4 CASKQQEPTEAFF
. TRBJ2-7 TRBV2 CASGHSGEQYF
. TRBJ2-5 TRBV28 CASSSLRDRGGETQYF
. TRBJ2-7 TRBV5-6 CASSLPLQGASYEQYF
. TRBJ1-5 TRBV21-1 CASSKEADTGTGVKISNQPQHF